This section outlines one T cell receptor beta chain sequence together with its context. Both 60 Vbeta primers and 13 Jbeta primers went into the PCR. Profiling relied on immunoSEQ multiplex PCR, and the TCRdb table lists in-frame clones only, not all of them. The sample lists 110,000 to 150,000 clones, approximately 82% seen once, with roughly 2.1% in the top ten. This specimen comes from a study of cytomegalovirus exposure and HLA in healthy donors. Deletions cut 6 bases from V and 6 bases from J, with 8 bases between. The CDR3 contains 10 residues. The germline CDR1 and CDR2 sequences are DFQATT and SNEGSKA (reference sequence).

The source material was PBMCs. The chain couples TRBV20-1 to TRBJ1-2; the D is unclear. The sequence was collected from a woman in her 40s in good health and CMV-seronegative. The CDR3 loop is CSAQVNGYTF. The CDR3 DNA follows: TGCAGTGCCCAGGTTAATGGCTACACCTTC.